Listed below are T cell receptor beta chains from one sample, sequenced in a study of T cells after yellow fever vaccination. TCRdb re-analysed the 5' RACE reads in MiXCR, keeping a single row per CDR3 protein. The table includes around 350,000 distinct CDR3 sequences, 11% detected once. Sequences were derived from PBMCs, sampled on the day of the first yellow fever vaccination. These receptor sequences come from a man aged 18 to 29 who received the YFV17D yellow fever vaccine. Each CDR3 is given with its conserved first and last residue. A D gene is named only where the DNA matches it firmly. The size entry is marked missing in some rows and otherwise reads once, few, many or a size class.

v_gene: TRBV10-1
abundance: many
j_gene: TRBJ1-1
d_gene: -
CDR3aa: CASSSGASRNEAFF
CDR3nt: TGCGCCAGCAGTTCTGGGGCTTCAAGGAATGAAGCTTTCTTT

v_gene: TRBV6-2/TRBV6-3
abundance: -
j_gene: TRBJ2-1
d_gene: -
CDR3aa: CASSYLVSSYNEQFF
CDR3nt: TGTGCCAGCAGTTACCTGGTCAGCTCCTACAATGAGCAGTTCTTC

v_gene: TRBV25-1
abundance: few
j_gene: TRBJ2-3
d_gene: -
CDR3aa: CASSAQGTDTQYF
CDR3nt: TGTGCCAGCAGTGCACAGGGCACAGATACGCAGTATTTT

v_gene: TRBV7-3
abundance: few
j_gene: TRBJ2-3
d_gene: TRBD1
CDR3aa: CASSPTGTGINTQYF
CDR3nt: TGTGCCAGCAGCCCTACCGGGACAGGTATTAATACGCAGTATTTT

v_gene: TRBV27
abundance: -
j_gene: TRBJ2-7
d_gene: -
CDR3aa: CASSLFFNRDLLGHEQYF
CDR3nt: TGTGCCAGCAGTTTATTCTTCAACAGGGATTTACTCGGCCACGAGCAGTACTTC

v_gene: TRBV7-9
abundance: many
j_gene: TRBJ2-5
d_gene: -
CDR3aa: CASTSTARGETQYF
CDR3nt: TGTGCCAGCACCTCAACCGCCAGAGGGGAGACCCAGTACTTC

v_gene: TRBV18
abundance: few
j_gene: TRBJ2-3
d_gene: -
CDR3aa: CASSPVIADTQYF
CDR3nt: TGTGCCAGCTCACCTGTTATTGCAGATACGCAGTATTTT

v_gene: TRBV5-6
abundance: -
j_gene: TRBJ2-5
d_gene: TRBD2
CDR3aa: CASSLRGVWETQYF
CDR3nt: TGTGCCAGCAGCTTACGGGGGGTATGGGAGACCCAGTACTTC

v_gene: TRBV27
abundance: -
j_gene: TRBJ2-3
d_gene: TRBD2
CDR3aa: CASSNLKRGGGDTQYF
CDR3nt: TGTGCCAGCAGCAATCTAAAACGGGGGGGCGGAGATACGCAGTATTTT

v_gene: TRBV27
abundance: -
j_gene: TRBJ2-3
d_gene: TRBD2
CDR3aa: CASSQLGPPSGDSTDTQYF
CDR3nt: TGTGCCAGCAGTCAATTGGGCCCCCCTAGCGGGGATAGCACAGATACGCAGTATTTT

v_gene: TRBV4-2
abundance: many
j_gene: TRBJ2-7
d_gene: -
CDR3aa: CASSQVWGASYEQYF
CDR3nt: TGTGCCAGCAGCCAAGTTTGGGGGGCATCCTACGAGCAGTACTTC

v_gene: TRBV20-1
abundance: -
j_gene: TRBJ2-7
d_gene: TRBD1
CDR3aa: CSAQGAVEQYF
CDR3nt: TGCAGTGCCCAGGGGGCGGTCGAGCAGTACTTC

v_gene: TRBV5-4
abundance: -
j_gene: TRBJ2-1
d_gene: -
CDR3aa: CASSLWDNEQFF
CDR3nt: TGTGCCAGCAGCTTGTGGGACAATGAGCAGTTCTTC

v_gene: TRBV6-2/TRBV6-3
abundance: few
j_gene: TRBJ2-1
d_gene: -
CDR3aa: CASSYGGANEQFF
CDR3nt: TGTGCCAGCAGTTACGGGGGGGCGAATGAGCAGTTCTTC

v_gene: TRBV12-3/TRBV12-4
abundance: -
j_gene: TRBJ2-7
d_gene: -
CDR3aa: CASTEDSPYEQYF
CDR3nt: TGTGCCAGCACCGAGGACAGTCCCTACGAGCAGTACTTC

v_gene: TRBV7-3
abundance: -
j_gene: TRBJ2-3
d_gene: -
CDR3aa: CASSIRGLASTDTQYF
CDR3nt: TGTGCCAGCAGCATAAGGGGCCTCGCTAGCACAGATACGCAGTATTTT

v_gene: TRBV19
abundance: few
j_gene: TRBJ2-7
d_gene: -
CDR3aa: CASSIRAYYEQYF
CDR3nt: TGTGCCAGTAGTATAAGGGCCTACTACGAGCAGTACTTC

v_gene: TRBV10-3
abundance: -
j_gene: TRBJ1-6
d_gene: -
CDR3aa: CAIGPDSGSPLHF
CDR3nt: TGTGCCATCGGCCCGGACTCAGGTTCACCCCTCCACTTT

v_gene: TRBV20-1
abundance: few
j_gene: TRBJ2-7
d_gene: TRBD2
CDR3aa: CSARVASGRLSYEQYF
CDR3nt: TGCAGTGCTAGAGTGGCTAGCGGGCGGCTCTCCTACGAGCAGTACTTC

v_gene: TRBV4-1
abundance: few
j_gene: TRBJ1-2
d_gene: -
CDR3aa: CASSQSGKGYGYTF
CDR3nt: TGCGCCAGCAGCCAATCAGGGAAAGGCTATGGCTACACCTTC

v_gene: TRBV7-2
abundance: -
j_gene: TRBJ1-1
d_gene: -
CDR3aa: CASSLVGGSEAFF
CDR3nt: TGTGCCAGCAGCTTAGTTGGGGGTTCTGAAGCTTTCTTT

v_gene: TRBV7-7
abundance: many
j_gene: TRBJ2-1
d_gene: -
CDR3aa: CASSLGRGQSYEQFF
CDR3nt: TGTGCCAGCAGCTTAGGGCGGGGGCAGAGTTATGAGCAGTTCTTC

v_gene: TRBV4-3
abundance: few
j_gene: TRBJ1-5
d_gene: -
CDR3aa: CASSQGRGAGRPQPQHF
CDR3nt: TGCGCCAGCAGCCAAGGGAGAGGGGCCGGTCGGCCACAGCCCCAGCATTTT

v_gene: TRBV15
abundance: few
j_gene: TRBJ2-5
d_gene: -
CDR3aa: CATSSLGGETQYF
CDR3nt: TGTGCCACCAGCAGTTTAGGGGGGGAGACCCAGTACTTC

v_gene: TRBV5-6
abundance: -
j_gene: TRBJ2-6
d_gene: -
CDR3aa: CASSPWRSSGANVLTF
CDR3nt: TGTGCCAGCAGCCCGTGGCGTAGCTCTGGGGCCAACGTCCTGACTTTC

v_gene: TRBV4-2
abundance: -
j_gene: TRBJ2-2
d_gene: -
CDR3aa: CASKVGVNTGELFF
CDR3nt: TGTGCCAGCAAGGTGGGGGTGAACACCGGGGAGCTGTTTTTT

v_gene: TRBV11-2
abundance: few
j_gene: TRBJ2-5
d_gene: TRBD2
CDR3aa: CASSLALSGGGTQYF
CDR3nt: TGTGCCAGCAGCTTAGCCCTGTCGGGGGGAGGGACCCAGTACTTC

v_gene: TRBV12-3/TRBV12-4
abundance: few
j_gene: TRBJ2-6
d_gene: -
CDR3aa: CAIPRAPGDSGANVLTF
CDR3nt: TGTGCCATCCCACGGGCGCCGGGGGACTCTGGGGCCAACGTCCTGACTTTC

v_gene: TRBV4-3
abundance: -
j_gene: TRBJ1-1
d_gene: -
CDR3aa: CASSHPRGSEAFF
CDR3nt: TGCGCCAGCAGCCACCCGCGGGGCTCTGAAGCTTTCTTT

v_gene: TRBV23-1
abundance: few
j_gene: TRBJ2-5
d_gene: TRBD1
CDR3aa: CASRSGTEHQETQYF
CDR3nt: TGCGCCAGCAGATCCGGGACAGAACATCAAGAGACCCAGTACTTC

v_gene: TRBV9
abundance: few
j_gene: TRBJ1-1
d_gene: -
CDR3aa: CASSPRTAVYTEAFF
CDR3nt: TGTGCCAGCAGCCCGAGGACAGCGGTTTACACTGAAGCTTTCTTT

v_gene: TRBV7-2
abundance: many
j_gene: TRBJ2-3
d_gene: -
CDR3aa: CASSLQGTDTQYF
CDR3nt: TGTGCCAGCAGCTTACAGGGCACAGATACGCAGTATTTT

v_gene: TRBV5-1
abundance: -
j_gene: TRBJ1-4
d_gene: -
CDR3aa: CASSLETGNEKLFF
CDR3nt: TGCGCCAGCAGCTTGGAGACGGGGAATGAAAAACTGTTTTTT

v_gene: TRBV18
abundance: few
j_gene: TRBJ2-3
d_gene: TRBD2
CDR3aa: CASSPPGAGGSDTQYF
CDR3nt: TGTGCCAGCTCACCACCAGGCGCGGGGGGTTCAGATACGCAGTATTTT

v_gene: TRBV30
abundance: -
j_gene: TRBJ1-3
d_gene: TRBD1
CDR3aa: CAWQGALGNTIYF
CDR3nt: TGTGCCTGGCAGGGGGCCCTCGGAAACACCATATATTTT

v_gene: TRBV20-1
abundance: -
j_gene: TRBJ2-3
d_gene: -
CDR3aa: CSAPSQGTDTQYF
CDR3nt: TGCAGTGCTCCTTCCCAGGGCACAGATACGCAGTATTTT

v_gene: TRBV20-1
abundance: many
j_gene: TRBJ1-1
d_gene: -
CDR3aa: CSAPTGNTEAFF
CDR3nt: TGCAGTGCACCGACAGGGAACACTGAAGCTTTCTTT

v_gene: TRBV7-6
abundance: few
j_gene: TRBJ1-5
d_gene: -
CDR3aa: CASSSGYGYQPQHF
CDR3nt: TGTGCCAGCAGCTCGGGGTATGGTTATCAGCCCCAGCATTTT

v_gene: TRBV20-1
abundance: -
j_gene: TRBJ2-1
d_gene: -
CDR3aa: CSAGDYNEQFF
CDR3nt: TGCAGTGCGGGGGATTACAATGAGCAGTTCTTC

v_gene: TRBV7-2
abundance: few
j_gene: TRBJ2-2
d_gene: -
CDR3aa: CASSLVDFITGELFF
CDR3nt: TGTGCCAGCAGCTTAGTAGACTTTATAACCGGGGAGCTGTTTTTT

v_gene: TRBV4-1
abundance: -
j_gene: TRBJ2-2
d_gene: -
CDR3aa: CASSPGPEAGELFF
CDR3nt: TGCGCCAGCAGCCCGGGACCCGAGGCCGGGGAGCTGTTTTTT

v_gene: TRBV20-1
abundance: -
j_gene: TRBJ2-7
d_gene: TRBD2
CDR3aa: CSARASGDYEQYF
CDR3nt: TGCAGTGCTAGGGCTAGCGGGGACTACGAGCAGTACTTC

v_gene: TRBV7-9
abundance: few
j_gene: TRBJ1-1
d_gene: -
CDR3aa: CASSTTGLLRSEAFF
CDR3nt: TGTGCCAGCAGCACGACAGGACTACTTAGGTCTGAAGCTTTCTTT

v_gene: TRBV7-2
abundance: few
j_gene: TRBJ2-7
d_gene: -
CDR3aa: CASRRTGARAFLNADHYEQYF
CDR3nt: TGTGCCAGCAGACGAACCGGGGCCAGGGCTTTTCTAAATGCGGACCACTACGAGCAGTACTTC

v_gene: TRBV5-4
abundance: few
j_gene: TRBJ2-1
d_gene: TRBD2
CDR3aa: CASSIPSGLYNEQFF
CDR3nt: TGTGCCAGCAGTATCCCTAGCGGCCTATACAATGAGCAGTTCTTC

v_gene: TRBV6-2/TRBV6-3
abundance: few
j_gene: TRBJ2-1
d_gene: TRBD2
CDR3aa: CASSYPLVAGASYNEQFF
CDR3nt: TGTGCCAGCAGTTACCCTCTAGTAGCGGGGGCCTCCTACAATGAGCAGTTCTTC

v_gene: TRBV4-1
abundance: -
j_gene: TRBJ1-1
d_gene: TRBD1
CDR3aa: CASSQVAGGYTEAFF
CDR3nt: TGCGCCAGCAGCCAAGTTGCAGGGGGCTACACTGAAGCTTTCTTT

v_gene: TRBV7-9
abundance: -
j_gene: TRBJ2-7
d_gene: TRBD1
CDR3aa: CASSLGDRGSYEQYF
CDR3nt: TGTGCCAGCAGCTTAGGGGACAGAGGGTCCTACGAGCAGTACTTC

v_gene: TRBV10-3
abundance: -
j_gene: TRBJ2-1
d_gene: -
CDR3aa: CAIRESYRLNEQFF
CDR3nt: TGTGCCATCAGGGAATCCTACAGGTTAAATGAGCAGTTCTTC

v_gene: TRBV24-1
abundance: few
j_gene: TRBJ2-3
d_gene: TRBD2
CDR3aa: CATSDLSGGRDTQYF
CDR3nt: TGTGCCACCAGTGACCTGAGCGGGGGTAGAGATACGCAGTATTTT